These 23 T cell receptor beta chains came from one sample sequenced in a study of T cell repertoires in cytomegalovirus infection. Which antigens these TCRs recognize remains unknown. TCRdb re-derived calls from the reads in MiXCR, one entry per CDR3 protein. The sample carries some 560,000 distinct CDR3 sequences, roughly 42% recorded once. Material: cultured PBMCs, obtained from culture after CMV antigen stimulation. These receptors all stem from a human donor in good health (CMV status not recorded). Some clones in this sample may be carry-over from other donors' samples.

This clonotype was picked up a small number of times. This rearrangement joins TRBV5-1 to TRBJ2-7; D is uncertain. Per germline, CDR1 SGHRS and CDR2 YFSETQ. This CDR3 has 13 residues. V dropped 4 bases and J dropped 4 bases, with 12 bases sitting between them. The CDR3 loop is CASSPSGVYEQYF. DNA for the CDR3: TGCGCCAGCAGCCCAAGTGGGGTTTACGAGCAGTACTTC.

This clonotype was detected only a few times. The rearrangement links TRBV11-2 to TRBJ2-3; possible D gene TRBD1, 5 bases. Germline V gene lookup returns CDR1 SGHAT and CDR2 FQNNGV. The CDR3 covers 14 residues. Trimming cost V 5 bases and J 6 bases, with 15 bases left between them. The CDR3 protein is CASSPPWGRDTQYF. The CDR3 DNA is TGTGCCAGCAGCCCCCCCTGGGGCAGGGATACGCAGTATTTT. The variable domain in full, with the rest retrieved from reference TRBV11-2 and TRBJ2-3, is EAGVAQSPRYKIIEKRQSVAFWCNPISGHATLYWYQQILGQGPKLLIQFQNNGVVDDSQLPKDRFSAERLKGVDSTLKIQPAKLEDSAVYLCASSPPWGRDTQYFGPGTRLTVL.

Ten or more counts support this clonotype. V and J are TRBV7-2 and TRBJ2-4, with D possibly being TRBD2 (5 bases). V gave up 3 bases and J gave up 6 bases, with 18 bases separating them. CDR3 length: 16 residues. In germline, CDR1 is SGHTA, CDR2 FQGNSA. The CDR3 loop is CASSFFGEPRGNIQYF. CDR3 in DNA: TGTGCCAGCAGCTTCTTCGGGGAACCCCGGGGAAACATTCAGTACTTC. Full variable domain (outside the CDR3, taken from reference TRBV7-2 and TRBJ2-4): GAGVSQSPSNKVTEKGKDVELRCDPISGHTALYWYRQSLGQGLEFLIYFQGNSAPDKSGLPSDRFSAERTGGSVSTLTIQRTQQEDSAVYLCASSFFGEPRGNIQYFGAGTRLSVL.

This clonotype was seen only a few times. The chain is built from TRBV5-6 and TRBJ2-3; 9 nucleotides line up with TRBD1. J lost 4 bases, V lost 2 bases, and 8 bases had no gene match. CDR3 size: 16 residues. Germline assignment: CDR1 SGHDT and CDR2 YYEEEE. The CDR3 region is CASSFQGQGIADTQYF. The DNA for the CDR3 is TGTGCCAGCAGCTTCCAGGGACAGGGCATAGCAGATACGCAGTATTTT.

V gene TRBV20-1 combines with J gene TRBJ2-5; the D call may be TRBD1 or TRBD2 (5 bases each). The CDR3 runs to 11 residues. Trimming took 6 bases from V and 10 from J, leaving 15 bases between them. Germline assignment: CDR1 DFQATT and CDR2 SNEGSKA (reference sequence). As DNA, the CDR3 is TGCAGTGCCGGGACGAGATTTGGCCAGTACTTC. Residues: CSAGTRFGQYF.

The chain combines TRBV7-7 with TRBJ2-1; D might be TRBD1 (6 bases). Trimming stripped 5 bases from V and 0 bases from J, with 14 bases between. The CDR3 is 16 amino acids. Looked up from germline, CDR1 is SSHAT and CDR2 is FNYEAQ (reference sequence). The CDR3 DNA is TGTGCCAGCAGCCAACCCACAGGGAGCTCCTACAATGAGCAGTTCTTC. Translated, it gives CASSQPTGSSYNEQFF.

As for this clonotype: The limits of the CDR3 on the DNA are not certain, so only TCRdb's listed CDR3 is given. The chain is built from TRBV6-2 or TRBV6-3 and TRBJ1-1; the D segment call TRBD1 is taken from the table without a DNA check. The V gene's germline CDR1 is MNHEY and CDR2 SVGEGT. Inclusive of both ends, the CDR3 amounts to 11 amino acids. CDR3 residues: CASSFGAGTFF.

At least ten counts were recorded for this clonotype. The J gene is TRBJ2-3, the V gene TRBV7-2; D is unclear. Germline V gene sequence: CDR1 SGHTA, CDR2 FQGNSA. The CDR3 is 15 amino acids. The germline V and J ends were trimmed by 1 base and 1 base, with 9 bases remaining between them. CDR3 in amino acids: CASSLDAGGTDTQYF. CDR3 DNA: TGTGCCAGCAGCTTAGATGCAGGAGGCACAGATACGCAGTATTTT.

The CDR3 bases are TGTGCCAGTAGTATGCGGACTGAAGCTTTCTTT. Its translation: CASSMRTEAFF. This chain uses TRBV19 with TRBJ1-1, with unresolved D. The CDR3 covers 11 residues. With 3 bases removed from V and 5 bases from J, the gap between germline ends came to 4 bases. Germline lookup yields CDR1 LNHDA and CDR2 SQIVND (reference sequence).

V is TRBV27 and J is TRBJ2-3, with unresolved D. Germline loops: CDR1 MNHEY, CDR2 SMNVEV (reference sequence). The CDR3 contains 12 residues. Trimming took 8 bases from V and 4 from J, leaving 10 bases between them. Here the CDR3 reads CASLHAADTQYF. In DNA form, the CDR3 reads TGTGCCAGCCTCCACGCGGCAGATACGCAGTATTTT.

This clonotype occurred a few times. J is TRBJ1-5 and V is TRBV7-2, with 8 bases identical to TRBD1. The germline V gene has CDR1 SGHTA and CDR2 FQGNSA. Trimming at V came to 4 bases and at J to 4 bases, leaving 9 bases not matched to a gene. The CDR3 is made up of 16 amino acids. The CDR3 DNA reads as TGTGCCAGCAGCTCGCGGGGACAGGCGAGTAATCAGCCCCAGCATTTT. Translating it yields CASSSRGQASNQPQHF. The whole variable domain, filled in from reference TRBV7-2 and TRBJ1-5, reads GAGVSQSPSNKVTEKGKDVELRCDPISGHTALYWYRQSLGQGLEFLIYFQGNSAPDKSGLPSDRFSAERTGGSVSTLTIQRTQQEDSAVYLCASSSRGQASNQPQHFGDGTRLSIL.

The CDR3 loop reads CASSFTPSGGGNEQFF. The CDR3 nucleotides read TGTGCCAGCAGTTTCACTCCTAGCGGGGGTGGCAATGAGCAGTTCTTC. The chain uses TRBV12-3 or TRBV12-4 and TRBJ2-1, with 10 nucleotides matching TRBD2. V trimming: 3 bases; J trimming: 6 bases; junction bases outside the gene matches: 8. The CDR3 is made up of 16 amino acids.

This clonotype has just a few counts. This chain joins TRBV19 and TRBJ2-1; 10 nucleotides line up with TRBD2. Germline CDR1 is LNHDA and CDR2 is SQIVND (reference sequence). Germline trimming cut 5 bases from V and 9 bases from J; bases unmatched to any gene: 10. CDR3 length: 15 residues. The CDR3 sequence: CASSSTSGPNSEQFF. In DNA, the CDR3 is TGTGCCAGTAGTTCGACTAGCGGGCCGAATAGTGAGCAGTTCTTC.

In DNA form, the CDR3 reads TGTGCCAGCAGCACCGACAGGGGAGCGTTTAGTTGGACTGAAGCTTTCTTT. Translating it yields CASSTDRGAFSWTEAFF. J is TRBJ1-1 and V is TRBV6-2 or TRBV6-3, with 8 bases identical to TRBD1. The CDR3 sequence is 17 residues long. The germline V gene has CDR1 MNHEY and CDR2 SVGEGT. Trimming removed 6 bases from V and 5 bases from J; junction bases left unmatched: 17.

This clonotype turned up a few times. The rearrangement links TRBV23-1 to TRBJ2-3; no clear D. TRBV23-1 is treated as an ORF (open reading frame) with a function not yet certain. CDR3 length: 15 amino acids. The ends were cut back, 11 bases at V and 1 base at J, with 19 bases in the middle. The CDR3 DNA reads TGCGCCCTCAAATCTCCCCCGGTCGGCACAGATACGCAGTATTTT. It translates to CALKSPPVGTDTQYF.

The V call is TRBV12-3 or TRBV12-4, the J call TRBJ1-2; a possible D gene is TRBD1 (5 bases). This CDR3 spans 11 amino acids. Deletions cut 8 bases from V and 6 bases from J, with 10 bases between. As DNA, the CDR3 is TGTGCCAGCGAGGGGACGGATGGCTACACCTTC. Protein: CASEGTDGYTF.

This chain joins TRBV2 and TRBJ1-3; the match to TRBD1 covers 7 bases. The J segment lost 3 bases and the V segment lost 5 bases, leaving 4 bases of the junction unmatched. Germline assignment: CDR1 SNHLY and CDR2 FYNNEI. This CDR3 spans 14 amino acids. As DNA, the CDR3 is TGTGCCAGCAGTTACAGGGGATATGGAAACACCATATATTTT. It encodes CASSYRGYGNTIYF.

The V call is TRBV7-9, the J call TRBJ1-6; D is uncertain. The CDR3 is made up of 15 amino acids. Trimming cost V 5 bases and J 3 bases, with 11 bases left between them. Germline CDR1 SEHNR, CDR2 FQNEAQ (reference sequence). The CDR3 reads CASSPSEGYNSPLHF. The CDR3 DNA is TGTGCCAGCAGCCCGAGCGAGGGCTATAATTCACCCCTCCACTTT.

This clonotype was detected a few times. The genes are TRBV4-1 and TRBJ2-2, with D tentatively TRBD1 (6 bases). There are 18 residues in the CDR3. Between the trimmed V and J ends, which lost 0 bases and 4 bases, there was a span of 18 bases. Germline lookup yields CDR1 MGHRA and CDR2 YSYEKL. The CDR3 loop is CASSQDSGQGVRTGELFF. For the CDR3, the DNA is TGCGCCAGCAGCCAAGATTCGGGACAAGGGGTTCGCACCGGGGAGCTGTTTTTT.

The chain uses TRBV7-2 and TRBJ2-7; possibly TRBD2 for D (6 bases). The germline V and J ends were trimmed by 5 bases and 3 bases, with 11 bases remaining between them. CDR3 size: 13 residues. Per the germline V gene, CDR1 is SGHTA and CDR2 is FQGNSA. The CDR3 region has the DNA TGTGCCAGCAGCCGGGACTGGGGCTACGAGCAGTACTTC. The encoded protein is CASSRDWGYEQYF.

This clonotype was counted ten times or more. The rearrangement links TRBV7-2 to TRBJ2-2, with 8 bases aligning to TRBD2. The CDR3 consists of 14 residues. Germline values: CDR1 SGHTA, CDR2 FQGNSA. The J segment lost 2 bases and the V segment lost 5 bases, leaving 1 base of the junction unmatched. This CDR3 reads CASSRGGNTGELFF. The CDR3 DNA follows: TGTGCCAGCAGCCGGGGGGGTAACACCGGGGAGCTGTTTTTT.

The rearrangement uses TRBV29-1 and TRBJ2-2; D is unclear. Between the trimmed V and J ends, which lost 0 bases and 6 bases, there was a span of 8 bases. Germline assignment: CDR1 SQVTM and CDR2 ANQGSEA. The CDR3 is 13 amino acids. CDR3 amino acids: CSVEDGKAGELFF. The CDR3 nucleotides read TGCAGCGTTGAAGACGGAAAAGCCGGGGAGCTGTTTTTT.

There are a few counts of this clonotype. The chain joins TRBV7-9 to TRBJ2-2, with D uncertain. CDR3 length: 13 residues. Trimming left V 2 bases short and J 6 bases short, with 7 bases between. The germline CDR1 and CDR2 sequences are SEHNR and FQNEAQ (reference sequence). The CDR3 reads CASSLYQAGELFF. CDR3 in DNA: TGTGCCAGCAGCTTATATCAGGCCGGGGAGCTGTTTTTT. The variable domain in full, completed from reference TRBV7-9 and TRBJ2-2, reads DTGVSQNPRHKITKRGQNVTFRCDPISEHNRLYWYRQTLGQGPEFLTYFQNEAQLEKSRLLSDRFSAERPKGSFSTLEIQRTEQGDSAMYLCASSLYQAGELFFGEGSRLTVL.